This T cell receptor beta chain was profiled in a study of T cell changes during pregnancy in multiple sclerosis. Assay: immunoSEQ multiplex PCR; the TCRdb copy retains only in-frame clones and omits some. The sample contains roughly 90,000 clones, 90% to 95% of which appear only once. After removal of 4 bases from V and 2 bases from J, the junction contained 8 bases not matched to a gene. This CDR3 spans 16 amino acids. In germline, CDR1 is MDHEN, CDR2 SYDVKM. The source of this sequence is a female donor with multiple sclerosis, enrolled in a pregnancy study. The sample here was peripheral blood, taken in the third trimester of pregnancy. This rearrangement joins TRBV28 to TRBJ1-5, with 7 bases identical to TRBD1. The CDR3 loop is CASSSGGGVGNQPQHF. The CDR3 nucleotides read TGTGCCAGCAGTTCAGGGGGTGGTGTGGGCAATCAGCCCCAGCATTTT.